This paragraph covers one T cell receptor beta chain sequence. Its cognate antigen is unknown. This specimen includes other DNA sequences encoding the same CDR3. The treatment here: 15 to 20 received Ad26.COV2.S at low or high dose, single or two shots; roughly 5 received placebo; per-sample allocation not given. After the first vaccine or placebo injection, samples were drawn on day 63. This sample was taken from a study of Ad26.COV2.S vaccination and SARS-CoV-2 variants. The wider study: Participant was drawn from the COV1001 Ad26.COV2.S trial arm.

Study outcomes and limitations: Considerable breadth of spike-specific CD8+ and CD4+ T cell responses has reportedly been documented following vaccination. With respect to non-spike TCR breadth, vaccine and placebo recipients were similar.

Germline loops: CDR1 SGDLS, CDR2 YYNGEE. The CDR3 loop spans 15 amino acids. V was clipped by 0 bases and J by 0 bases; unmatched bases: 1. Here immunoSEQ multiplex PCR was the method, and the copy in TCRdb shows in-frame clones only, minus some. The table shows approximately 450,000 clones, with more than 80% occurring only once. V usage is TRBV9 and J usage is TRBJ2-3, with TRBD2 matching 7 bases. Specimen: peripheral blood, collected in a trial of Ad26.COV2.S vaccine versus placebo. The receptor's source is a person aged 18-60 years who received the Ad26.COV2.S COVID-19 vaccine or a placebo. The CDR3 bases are TGTGCCAGCAGCGTAGGTAGCGGGAGCACAGATACGCAGTATTTT. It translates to CASSVGSGSTDTQYF.